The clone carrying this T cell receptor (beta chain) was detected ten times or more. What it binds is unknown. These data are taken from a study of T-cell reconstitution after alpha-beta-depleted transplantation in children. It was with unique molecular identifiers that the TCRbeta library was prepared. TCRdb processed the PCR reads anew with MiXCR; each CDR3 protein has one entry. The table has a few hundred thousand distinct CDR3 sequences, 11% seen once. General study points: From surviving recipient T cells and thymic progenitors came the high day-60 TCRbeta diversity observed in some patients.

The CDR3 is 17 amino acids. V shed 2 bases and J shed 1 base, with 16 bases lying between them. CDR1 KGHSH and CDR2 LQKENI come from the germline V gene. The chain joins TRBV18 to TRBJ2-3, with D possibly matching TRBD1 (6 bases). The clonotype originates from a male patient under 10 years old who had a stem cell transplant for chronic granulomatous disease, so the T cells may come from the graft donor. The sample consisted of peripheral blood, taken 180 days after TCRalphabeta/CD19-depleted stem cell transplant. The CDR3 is CASSPTTGNWGTDTQYF. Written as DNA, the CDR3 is TGTGCCAGCTCACCAACAACAGGGAATTGGGGCACAGATACGCAGTATTTT.